One TCR beta chain is described in this entry. This CDR3 is also generated by other DNA sequences in the sample. Trimming removed 1 base from V and 3 bases from J; junction bases left unmatched: 1. Germline-derived CDR1 and CDR2 are SGHRS and YFSETQ. This CDR3 is built from 14 residues. These data come from a study of blood T cell repertoires in COVID-19. Study details: T cells, B-cell-depleted T cells, or PBMCs supplied cDNA or gDNA.

The repertoire was sequenced with immunoSEQ multiplex PCR; TCRdb's copy has only in-frame clones and lacks some. Of a few hundred thousand clones listed, around 88% were seen once; the top ten hold under 15%. The origin of this receptor is a woman in her seventies with COVID-19, enrolled during active disease. The chain recombines TRBV5-1 with TRBJ1-1; 9 bases are shared with TRBD1. Sequenced input: peripheral blood. The CDR3 DNA sequence: TGCGCCAGCAGCTTGAGACAGGGGGACACTGAAGCTTTCTTT. Its translation is CASSLRQGDTEAFF.